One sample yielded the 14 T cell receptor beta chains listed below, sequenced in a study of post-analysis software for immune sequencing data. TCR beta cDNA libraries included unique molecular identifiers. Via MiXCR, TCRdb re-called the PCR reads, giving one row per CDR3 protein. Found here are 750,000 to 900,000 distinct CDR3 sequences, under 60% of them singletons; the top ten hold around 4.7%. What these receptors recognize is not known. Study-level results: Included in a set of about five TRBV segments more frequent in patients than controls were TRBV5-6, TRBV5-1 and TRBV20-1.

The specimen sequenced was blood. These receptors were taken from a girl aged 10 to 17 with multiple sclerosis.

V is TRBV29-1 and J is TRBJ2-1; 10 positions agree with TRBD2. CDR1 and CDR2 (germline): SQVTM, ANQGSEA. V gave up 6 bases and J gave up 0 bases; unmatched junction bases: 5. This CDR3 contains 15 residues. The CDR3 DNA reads TGCAGCGTGACTAGCGGGCGGAGCTCCTACAATGAGCAGTTCTTC. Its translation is CSVTSGRSSYNEQFF.

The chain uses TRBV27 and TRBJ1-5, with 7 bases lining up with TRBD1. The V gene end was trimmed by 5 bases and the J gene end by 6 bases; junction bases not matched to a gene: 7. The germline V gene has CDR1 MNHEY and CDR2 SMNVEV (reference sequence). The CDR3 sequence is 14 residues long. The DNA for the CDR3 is TGTGCCAGCAGTCCGACAGGGTACGGTCAGCCCCAGCATTTT. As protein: CASSPTGYGQPQHF.

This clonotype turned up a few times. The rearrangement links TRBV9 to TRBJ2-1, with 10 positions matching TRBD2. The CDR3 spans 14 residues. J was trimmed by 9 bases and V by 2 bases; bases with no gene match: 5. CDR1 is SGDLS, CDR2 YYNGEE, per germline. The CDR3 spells CASSVGTSASEQFF. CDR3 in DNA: TGTGCCAGCAGCGTCGGGACTAGCGCTTCTGAGCAGTTCTTC.

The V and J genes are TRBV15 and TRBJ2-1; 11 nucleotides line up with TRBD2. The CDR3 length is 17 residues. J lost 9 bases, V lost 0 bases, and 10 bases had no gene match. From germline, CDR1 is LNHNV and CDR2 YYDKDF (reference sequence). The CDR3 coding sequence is TGTGCCACCAGCAGAGATACGGGGAGACTAGCGGGATTTGAGCAGTTCTTC. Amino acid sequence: CATSRDTGRLAGFEQFF.

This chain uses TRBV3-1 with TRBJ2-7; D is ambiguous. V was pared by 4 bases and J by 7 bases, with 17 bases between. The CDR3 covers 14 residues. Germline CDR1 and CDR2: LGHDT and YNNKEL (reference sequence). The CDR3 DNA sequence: TGTGCCAGCAGCCGACAAACCTTAGGGAATGAGCAGTACTTC. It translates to CASSRQTLGNEQYF.

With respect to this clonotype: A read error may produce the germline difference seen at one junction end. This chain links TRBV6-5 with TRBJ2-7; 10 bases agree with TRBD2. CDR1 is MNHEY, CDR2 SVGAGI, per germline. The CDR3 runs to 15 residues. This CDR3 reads CASSYRTSGSYEQYF. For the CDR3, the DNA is TGTGCCAGCAGTTACAGGACTAGCGGTTCCTATGAGCAGTACTTC.

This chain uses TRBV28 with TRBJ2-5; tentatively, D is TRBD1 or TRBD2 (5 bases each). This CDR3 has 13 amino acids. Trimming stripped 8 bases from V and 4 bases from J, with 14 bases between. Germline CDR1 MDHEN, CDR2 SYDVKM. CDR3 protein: CASLGTAGETQYF. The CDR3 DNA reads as TGTGCCAGCCTTGGGACCGCAGGAGAGACCCAGTACTTC. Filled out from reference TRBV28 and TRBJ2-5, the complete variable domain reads DVKVTQSSRYLVKRTGEKVFLECVQDMDHENMFWYRQDPGLGLRLIYFSYDVKMKEKGDIPEGYSVSREKKERFSLILESASTNQTSMYLCASLGTAGETQYFGPGTRLLVL.

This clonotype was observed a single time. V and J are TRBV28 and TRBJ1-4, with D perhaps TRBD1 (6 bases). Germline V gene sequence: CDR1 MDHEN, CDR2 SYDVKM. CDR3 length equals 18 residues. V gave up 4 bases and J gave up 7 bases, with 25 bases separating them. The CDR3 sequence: CASSYKTLDRTASEKLFF. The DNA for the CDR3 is TGTGCCAGCAGTTACAAAACCCTGGACAGAACGGCTAGTGAAAAACTGTTTTTT.

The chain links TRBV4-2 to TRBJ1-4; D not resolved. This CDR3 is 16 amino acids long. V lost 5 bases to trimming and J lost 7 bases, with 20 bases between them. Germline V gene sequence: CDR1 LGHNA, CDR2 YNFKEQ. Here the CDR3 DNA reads TGTGCCAGCAGCGGTAGGGAGTCGGCGCGTAGTGAAAAACTGTTTTTT. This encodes CASSGRESARSEKLFF.

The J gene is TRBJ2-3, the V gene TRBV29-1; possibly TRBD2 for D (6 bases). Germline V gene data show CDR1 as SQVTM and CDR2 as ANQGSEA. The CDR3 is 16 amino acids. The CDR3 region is CGGSGKKHSSTDTQYF. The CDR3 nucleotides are TGCGGAGGGTCCGGGAAGAAACACTCTAGCACAGATACGCAGTATTTT.

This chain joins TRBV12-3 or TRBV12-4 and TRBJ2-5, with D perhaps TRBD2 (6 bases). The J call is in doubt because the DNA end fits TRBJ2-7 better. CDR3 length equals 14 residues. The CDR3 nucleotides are TGTGCCAGCAGTTTAACGGGGCGGGGTACCGAGCAGTACTTC. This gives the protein CASSLTGRGTEQYF.

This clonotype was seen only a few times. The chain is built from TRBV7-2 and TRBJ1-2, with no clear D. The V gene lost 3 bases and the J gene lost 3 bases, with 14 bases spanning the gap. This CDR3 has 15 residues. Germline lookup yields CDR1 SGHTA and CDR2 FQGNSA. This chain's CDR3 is CASSLTVISDYGYTF. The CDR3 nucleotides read TGTGCCAGCAGCTTGACGGTGATTTCGGACTATGGCTACACCTTC. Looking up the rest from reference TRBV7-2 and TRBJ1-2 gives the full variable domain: GAGVSQSPSNKVTEKGKDVELRCDPISGHTALYWYRQSLGQGLEFLIYFQGNSAPDKSGLPSDRFSAERTGGSVSTLTIQRTQQEDSAVYLCASSLTVISDYGYTFGSGTRLTVV.

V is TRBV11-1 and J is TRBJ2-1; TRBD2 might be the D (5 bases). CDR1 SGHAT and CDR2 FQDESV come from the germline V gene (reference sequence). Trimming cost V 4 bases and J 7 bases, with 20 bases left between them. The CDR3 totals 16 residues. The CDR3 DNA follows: TGTGCCAGCAGCTACAAGAGGACTCCTGGATGGAATGAGCAGTTCTTC. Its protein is CASSYKRTPGWNEQFF. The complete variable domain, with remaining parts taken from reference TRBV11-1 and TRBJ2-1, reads EAEVAQSPRYKITEKSQAVAFWCDPISGHATLYWYRQILGQGPELLVQFQDESVVDDSQLPKDRFSAERLKGVDSTLKIQPAELGDSAMYLCASSYKRTPGWNEQFFGPGTRLTVL.

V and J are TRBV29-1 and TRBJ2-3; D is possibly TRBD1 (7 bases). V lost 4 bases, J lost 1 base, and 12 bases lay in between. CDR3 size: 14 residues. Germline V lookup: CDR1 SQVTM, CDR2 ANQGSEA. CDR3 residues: CSVGQGGGTDTQYF. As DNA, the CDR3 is TGCAGCGTTGGTCAGGGGGGTGGCACAGATACGCAGTATTTT.